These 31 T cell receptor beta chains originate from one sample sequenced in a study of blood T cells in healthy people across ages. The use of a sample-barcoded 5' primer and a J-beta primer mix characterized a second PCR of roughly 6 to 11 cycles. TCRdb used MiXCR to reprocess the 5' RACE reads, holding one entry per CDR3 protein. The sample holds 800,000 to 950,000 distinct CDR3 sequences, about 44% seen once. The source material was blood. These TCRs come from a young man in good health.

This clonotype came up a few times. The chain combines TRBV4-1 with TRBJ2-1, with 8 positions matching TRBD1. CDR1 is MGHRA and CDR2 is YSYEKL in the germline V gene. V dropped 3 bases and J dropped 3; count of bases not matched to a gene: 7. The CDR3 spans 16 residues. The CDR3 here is CASSQSDRGNYNEQFF. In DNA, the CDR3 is TGCGCCAGCAGCCAGTCCGACAGGGGAAACTACAATGAGCAGTTCTTC.

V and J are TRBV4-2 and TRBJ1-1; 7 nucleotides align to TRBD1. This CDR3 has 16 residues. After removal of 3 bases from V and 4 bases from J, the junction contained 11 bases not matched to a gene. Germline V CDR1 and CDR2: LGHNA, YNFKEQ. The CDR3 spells CASSHARTGEITEAFF. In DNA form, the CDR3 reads TGTGCCAGCAGCCACGCACGAACAGGGGAAATCACTGAAGCTTTCTTT.

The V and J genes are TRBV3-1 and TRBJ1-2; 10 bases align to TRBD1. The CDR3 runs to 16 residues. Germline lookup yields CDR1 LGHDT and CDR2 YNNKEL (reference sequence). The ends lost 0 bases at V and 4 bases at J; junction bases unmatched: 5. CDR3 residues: CASSQDLDRGFYGYTF. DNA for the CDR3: TGTGCCAGCAGCCAAGATCTGGACAGGGGGTTCTATGGCTACACCTTC.

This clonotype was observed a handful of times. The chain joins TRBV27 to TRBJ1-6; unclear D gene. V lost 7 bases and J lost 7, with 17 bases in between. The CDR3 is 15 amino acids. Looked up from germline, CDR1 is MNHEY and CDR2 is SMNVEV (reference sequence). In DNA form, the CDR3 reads TGTGCCAGCACCTACCTGTGGGGTGGCAATTCACCCCTCCACTTT. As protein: CASTYLWGGNSPLHF.

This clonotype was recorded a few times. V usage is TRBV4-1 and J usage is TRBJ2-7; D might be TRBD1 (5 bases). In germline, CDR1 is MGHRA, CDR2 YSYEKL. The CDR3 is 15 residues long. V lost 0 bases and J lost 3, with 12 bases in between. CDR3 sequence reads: CASSQDQGSVYEQYF. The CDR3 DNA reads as TGCGCCAGCAGCCAAGATCAGGGTTCGGTCTACGAGCAGTACTTC.

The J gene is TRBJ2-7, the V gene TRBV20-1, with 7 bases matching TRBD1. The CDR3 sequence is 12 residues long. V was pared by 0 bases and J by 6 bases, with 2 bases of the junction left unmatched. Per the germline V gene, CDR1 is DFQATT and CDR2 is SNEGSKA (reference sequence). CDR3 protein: CSARDDRVEQYF. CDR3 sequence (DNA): TGCAGTGCTAGAGACGACAGGGTCGAGCAGTACTTC.

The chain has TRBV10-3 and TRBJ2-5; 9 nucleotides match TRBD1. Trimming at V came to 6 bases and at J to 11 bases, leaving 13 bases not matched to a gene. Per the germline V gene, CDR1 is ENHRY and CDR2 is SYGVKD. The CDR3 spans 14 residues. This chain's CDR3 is CAIRLTGGAEVQYF. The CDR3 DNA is TGTGCCATCAGGTTGACAGGGGGAGCCGAAGTGCAGTACTTC.

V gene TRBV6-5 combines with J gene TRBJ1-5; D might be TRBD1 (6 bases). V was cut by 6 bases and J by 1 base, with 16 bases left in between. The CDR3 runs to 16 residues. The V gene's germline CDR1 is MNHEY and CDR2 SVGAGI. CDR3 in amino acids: CASRKGGGRSNQPQHF. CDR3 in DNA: TGTGCCAGCAGAAAAGGGGGGGGCCGGAGCAATCAGCCCCAGCATTTT.

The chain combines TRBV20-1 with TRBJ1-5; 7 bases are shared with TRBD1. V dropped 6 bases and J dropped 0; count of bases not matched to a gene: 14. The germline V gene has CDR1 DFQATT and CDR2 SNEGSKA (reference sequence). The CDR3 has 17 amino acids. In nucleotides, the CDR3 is TGCAGTGCCCGAGTGCTACAGGGGACTACTAGCAATCAGCCCCAGCATTTT. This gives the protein CSARVLQGTTSNQPQHF.

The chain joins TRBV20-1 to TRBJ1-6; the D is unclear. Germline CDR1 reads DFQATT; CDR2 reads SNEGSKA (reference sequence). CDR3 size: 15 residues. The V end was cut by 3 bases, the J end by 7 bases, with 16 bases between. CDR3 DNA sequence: TGCAGTGCTAGTCCTACCGGGTCCTCAAATTCACCCCTCCACTTT. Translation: CSASPTGSSNSPLHF.

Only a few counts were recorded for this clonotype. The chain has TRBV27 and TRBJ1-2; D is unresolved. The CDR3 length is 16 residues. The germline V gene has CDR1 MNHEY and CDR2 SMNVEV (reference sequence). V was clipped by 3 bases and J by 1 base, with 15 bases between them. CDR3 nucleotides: TGTGCCAGCAGTTTGAACGGTGGCAGACTTAACTATGGCTACACCTTC. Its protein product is CASSLNGGRLNYGYTF.

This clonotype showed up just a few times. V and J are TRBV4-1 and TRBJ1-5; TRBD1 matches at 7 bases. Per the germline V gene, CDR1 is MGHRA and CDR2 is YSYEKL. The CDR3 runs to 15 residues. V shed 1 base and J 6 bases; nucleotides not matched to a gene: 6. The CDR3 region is CASSQVSGGSQPQHF. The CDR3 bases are TGCGCCAGCAGCCAAGTTTCAGGGGGAAGTCAGCCCCAGCATTTT.

In DNA form, the CDR3 reads TGCGCCAGCAGCCAAGAAGGGCCGGAGGGCGGTGAGCAGTTCTTC. Translating it yields CASSQEGPEGGEQFF. The V and J genes are TRBV4-3 and TRBJ2-1; D perhaps matches TRBD2 (6 bases). There are 15 residues in the CDR3. The V end lost 0 bases, the J end lost 9 bases, and 15 bases lay between the germline ends. CDR1 is LGHNA and CDR2 is YSLEER in the germline V gene.

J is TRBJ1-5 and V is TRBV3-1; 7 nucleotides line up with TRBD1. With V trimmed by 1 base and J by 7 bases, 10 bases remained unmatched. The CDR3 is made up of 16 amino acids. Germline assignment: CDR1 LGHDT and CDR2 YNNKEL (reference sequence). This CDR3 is CASSQAYGQEGQPQHF. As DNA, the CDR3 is TGTGCCAGCAGCCAAGCCTACGGACAGGAAGGGCAGCCCCAGCATTTT.

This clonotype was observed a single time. The CDR3 bases are TGTGCCAGCAGTTACACGGGTTCAGAGTATGGCTACACCTTC. The encoded protein is CASSYTGSEYGYTF. V gene TRBV6-2 or TRBV6-3 combines with J gene TRBJ1-2, with D unresolved. CDR3 length equals 14 residues. Germline assignment: CDR1 MNHEY and CDR2 SVGEGT. The ends were cut back, 2 bases at V and 5 bases at J, with 12 bases in the middle.

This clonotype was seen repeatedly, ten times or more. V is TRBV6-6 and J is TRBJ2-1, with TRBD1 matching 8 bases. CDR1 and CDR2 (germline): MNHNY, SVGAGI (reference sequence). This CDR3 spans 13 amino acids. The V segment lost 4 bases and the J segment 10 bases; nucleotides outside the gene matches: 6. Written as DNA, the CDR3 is TGTGCCAGCAGTTCCCACGCAGGGGGCGAGCAGTTCTTC. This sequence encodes CASSSHAGGEQFF.

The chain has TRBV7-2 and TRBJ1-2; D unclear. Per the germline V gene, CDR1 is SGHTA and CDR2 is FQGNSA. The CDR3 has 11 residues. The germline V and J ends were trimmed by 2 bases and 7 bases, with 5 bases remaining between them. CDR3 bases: TGTGCCAGCAGCTTAAACGTTGGCTACACCTTC. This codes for CASSLNVGYTF.

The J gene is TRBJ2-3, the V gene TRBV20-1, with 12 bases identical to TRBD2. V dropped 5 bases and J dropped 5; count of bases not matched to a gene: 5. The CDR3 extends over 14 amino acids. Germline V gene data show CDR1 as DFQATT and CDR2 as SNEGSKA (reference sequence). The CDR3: CSASPGLAGDTQYF. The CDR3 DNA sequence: TGCAGTGCTTCACCGGGACTAGCGGGAGATACGCAGTATTTT.

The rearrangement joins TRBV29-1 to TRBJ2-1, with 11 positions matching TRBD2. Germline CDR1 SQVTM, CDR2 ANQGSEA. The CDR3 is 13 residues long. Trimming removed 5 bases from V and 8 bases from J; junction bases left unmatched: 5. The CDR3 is CSVIAGGIDEQFF. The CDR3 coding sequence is TGCAGCGTTATAGCGGGGGGGATCGATGAGCAGTTCTTC.

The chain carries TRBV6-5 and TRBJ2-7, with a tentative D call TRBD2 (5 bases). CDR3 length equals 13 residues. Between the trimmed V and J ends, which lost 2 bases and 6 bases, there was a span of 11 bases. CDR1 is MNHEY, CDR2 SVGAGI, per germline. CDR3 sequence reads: CASSYRVEGEQYF. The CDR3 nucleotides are TGTGCCAGCAGTTACAGGGTTGAGGGCGAGCAGTACTTC.

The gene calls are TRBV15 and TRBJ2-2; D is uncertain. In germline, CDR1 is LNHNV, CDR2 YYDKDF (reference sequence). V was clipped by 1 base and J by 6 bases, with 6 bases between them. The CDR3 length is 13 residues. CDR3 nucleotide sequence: TGTGCCACCAGCAGAGTCGATCCCGGGGAGCTGTTTTTT. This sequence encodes CATSRVDPGELFF.

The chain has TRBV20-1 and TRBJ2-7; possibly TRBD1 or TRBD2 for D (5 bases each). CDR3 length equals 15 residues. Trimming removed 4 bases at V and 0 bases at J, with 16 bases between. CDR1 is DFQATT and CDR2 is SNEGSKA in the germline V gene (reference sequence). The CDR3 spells CSAKPGAGSSYEQYF. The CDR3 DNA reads TGCAGTGCTAAACCTGGGGCAGGGAGCTCCTACGAGCAGTACTTC.

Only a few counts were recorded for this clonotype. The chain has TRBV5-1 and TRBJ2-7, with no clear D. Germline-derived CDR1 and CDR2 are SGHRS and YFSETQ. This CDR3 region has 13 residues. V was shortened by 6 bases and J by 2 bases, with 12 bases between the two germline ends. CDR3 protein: CASTGQNPYEQYF. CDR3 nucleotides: TGCGCCAGCACCGGCCAAAACCCCTACGAGCAGTACTTC.

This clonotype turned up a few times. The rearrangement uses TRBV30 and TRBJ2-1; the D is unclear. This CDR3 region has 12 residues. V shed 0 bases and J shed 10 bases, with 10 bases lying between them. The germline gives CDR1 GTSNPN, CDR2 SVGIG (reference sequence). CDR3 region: CAWSVPRDEQFF. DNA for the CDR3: TGTGCCTGGAGTGTACCCCGCGACGAGCAGTTCTTC.

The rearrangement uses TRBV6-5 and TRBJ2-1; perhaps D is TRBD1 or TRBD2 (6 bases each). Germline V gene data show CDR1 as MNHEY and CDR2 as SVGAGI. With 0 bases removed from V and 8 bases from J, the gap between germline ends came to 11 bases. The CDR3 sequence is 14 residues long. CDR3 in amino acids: CASSYSGGRDEQFF. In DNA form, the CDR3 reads TGTGCCAGCAGTTACTCGGGGGGCAGAGATGAGCAGTTCTTC.

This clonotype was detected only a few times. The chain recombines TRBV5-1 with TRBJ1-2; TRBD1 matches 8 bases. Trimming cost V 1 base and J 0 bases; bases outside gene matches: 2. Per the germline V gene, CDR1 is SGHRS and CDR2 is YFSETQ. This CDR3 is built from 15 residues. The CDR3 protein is CASSLTGGSNYGYTF. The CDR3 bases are TGCGCCAGCAGCTTGACAGGGGGTTCTAACTATGGCTACACCTTC.

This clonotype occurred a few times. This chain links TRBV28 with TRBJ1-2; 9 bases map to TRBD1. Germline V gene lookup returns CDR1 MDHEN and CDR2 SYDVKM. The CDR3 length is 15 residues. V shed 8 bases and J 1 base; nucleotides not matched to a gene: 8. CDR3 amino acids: CASRKQGAFNYGYTF. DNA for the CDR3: TGTGCCAGCCGAAAACAGGGGGCTTTTAACTATGGCTACACCTTC.

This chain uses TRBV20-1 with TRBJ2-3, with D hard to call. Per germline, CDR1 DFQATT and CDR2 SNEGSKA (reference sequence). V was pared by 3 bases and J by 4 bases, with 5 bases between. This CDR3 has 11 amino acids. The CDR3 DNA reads TGCAGTGCTAGCCTCGCAGATACGCAGTATTTT. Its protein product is CSASLADTQYF.

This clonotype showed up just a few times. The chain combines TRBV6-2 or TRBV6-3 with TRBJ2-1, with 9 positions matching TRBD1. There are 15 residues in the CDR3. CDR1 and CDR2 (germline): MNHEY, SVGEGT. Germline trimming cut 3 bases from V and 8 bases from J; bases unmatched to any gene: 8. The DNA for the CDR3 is TGTGCCAGCAGTTATCGCACAGGGGGCTTCTATGAGCAGTTCTTC. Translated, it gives CASSYRTGGFYEQFF.

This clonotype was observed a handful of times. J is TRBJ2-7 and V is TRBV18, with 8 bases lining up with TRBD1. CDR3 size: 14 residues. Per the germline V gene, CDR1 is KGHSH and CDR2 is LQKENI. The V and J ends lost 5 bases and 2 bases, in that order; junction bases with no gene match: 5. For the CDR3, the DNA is TGTGCCAGCTCAGTAACACAGGGGGCCTACGAGCAGTACTTC. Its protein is CASSVTQGAYEQYF.

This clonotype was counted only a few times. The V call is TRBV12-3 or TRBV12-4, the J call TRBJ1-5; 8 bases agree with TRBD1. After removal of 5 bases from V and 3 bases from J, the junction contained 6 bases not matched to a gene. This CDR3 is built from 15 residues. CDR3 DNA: TGTGCCAGCAGTCCACGGGACAGGTACAATCAGCCCCAGCATTTT. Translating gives CASSPRDRYNQPQHF.